Listed below are T cell receptor beta chains from one sample, sequenced in a study of T cell repertoires in aging, cancer and after chemotherapy. TCRdb reprocessed the multiplex PCR reads via MiXCR and lists one record per CDR3 protein. Of more than 9,000 distinct CDR3 sequences in the sample, 30% to 40% are singletons; the top ten hold approximately 3.4%. The material sequenced was blood. These receptors all come from a human donor in good health. Each CDR3 is given with its conserved first and last residue. A D gene is named only where the DNA matches it firmly.

d_gene	v_gene	j_gene	CDR3aa
TRBD2	TRBV27	TRBJ2-3	CASNIRTSGNTDTQYF
NA	TRBV6-1	TRBJ1-5	CASSATGNNQPQHF
TRBD1	TRBV6-6	TRBJ1-6	CASSYSGQGAGNSPLHF
TRBD1	TRBV6-2/TRBV6-3	TRBJ1-1	CASSMTGSTEAFF
TRBD1	TRBV5-4	TRBJ1-1	CARSLFADRGPNTEAFF
NA	TRBV15	TRBJ2-1	CATSRAGSSYNEQFF
NA	TRBV10-3	TRBJ1-1	CAISPGLGAEAFF
TRBD2	TRBV7-2	TRBJ2-3	CASSERLAGGTSTDTQYF
TRBD1	TRBV6-5	TRBJ1-1	CASSPNPAGQGAFF
TRBD1	TRBV12-3/TRBV12-4	TRBJ2-3	CASSSMGQNTQYF
NA	TRBV4-3	TRBJ1-2	CASSQVLGGRGYTF
NA	TRBV18	TRBJ2-5	CASSPGRETQYF
TRBD1	TRBV6-6	TRBJ1-2	CASSRTGDGYTF
NA	TRBV5-4	TRBJ2-7	CASSSSGGSYEQYF
NA	TRBV6-5	TRBJ2-7	CASSSGPSKRSYEQYF
TRBD2	TRBV12-3/TRBV12-4	TRBJ2-1	CASRRAGGLYEQFF
TRBD1	TRBV4-3	TRBJ1-4	CASSQEQGYLSNEKLFF
NA	TRBV29-1	TRBJ2-1	CSVGIADSYNEQFF
TRBD1	TRBV6-2/TRBV6-3	TRBJ1-2	CASSSGQGMSYTF
TRBD1	TRBV29-1	TRBJ2-2	CSVSSGQGSDTGELFF
NA	TRBV6-5	TRBJ2-7	CASSPQGGSYEQYF
NA	TRBV12-3/TRBV12-4	TRBJ1-1	CASNSLGITEAFF
TRBD1	TRBV10-3	NA	CASLGQAGAYEQYF
TRBD1	TRBV30	TRBJ2-6	CAWGSGTGASGANVLTF
NA	TRBV6-5	TRBJ2-1	CASSYLLGDWDEQFF
NA	TRBV18	TRBJ1-5	CASSPPGDSNQPQHF
TRBD2	TRBV27	TRBJ2-1	CASSFVSAGAGGQQNEQFF